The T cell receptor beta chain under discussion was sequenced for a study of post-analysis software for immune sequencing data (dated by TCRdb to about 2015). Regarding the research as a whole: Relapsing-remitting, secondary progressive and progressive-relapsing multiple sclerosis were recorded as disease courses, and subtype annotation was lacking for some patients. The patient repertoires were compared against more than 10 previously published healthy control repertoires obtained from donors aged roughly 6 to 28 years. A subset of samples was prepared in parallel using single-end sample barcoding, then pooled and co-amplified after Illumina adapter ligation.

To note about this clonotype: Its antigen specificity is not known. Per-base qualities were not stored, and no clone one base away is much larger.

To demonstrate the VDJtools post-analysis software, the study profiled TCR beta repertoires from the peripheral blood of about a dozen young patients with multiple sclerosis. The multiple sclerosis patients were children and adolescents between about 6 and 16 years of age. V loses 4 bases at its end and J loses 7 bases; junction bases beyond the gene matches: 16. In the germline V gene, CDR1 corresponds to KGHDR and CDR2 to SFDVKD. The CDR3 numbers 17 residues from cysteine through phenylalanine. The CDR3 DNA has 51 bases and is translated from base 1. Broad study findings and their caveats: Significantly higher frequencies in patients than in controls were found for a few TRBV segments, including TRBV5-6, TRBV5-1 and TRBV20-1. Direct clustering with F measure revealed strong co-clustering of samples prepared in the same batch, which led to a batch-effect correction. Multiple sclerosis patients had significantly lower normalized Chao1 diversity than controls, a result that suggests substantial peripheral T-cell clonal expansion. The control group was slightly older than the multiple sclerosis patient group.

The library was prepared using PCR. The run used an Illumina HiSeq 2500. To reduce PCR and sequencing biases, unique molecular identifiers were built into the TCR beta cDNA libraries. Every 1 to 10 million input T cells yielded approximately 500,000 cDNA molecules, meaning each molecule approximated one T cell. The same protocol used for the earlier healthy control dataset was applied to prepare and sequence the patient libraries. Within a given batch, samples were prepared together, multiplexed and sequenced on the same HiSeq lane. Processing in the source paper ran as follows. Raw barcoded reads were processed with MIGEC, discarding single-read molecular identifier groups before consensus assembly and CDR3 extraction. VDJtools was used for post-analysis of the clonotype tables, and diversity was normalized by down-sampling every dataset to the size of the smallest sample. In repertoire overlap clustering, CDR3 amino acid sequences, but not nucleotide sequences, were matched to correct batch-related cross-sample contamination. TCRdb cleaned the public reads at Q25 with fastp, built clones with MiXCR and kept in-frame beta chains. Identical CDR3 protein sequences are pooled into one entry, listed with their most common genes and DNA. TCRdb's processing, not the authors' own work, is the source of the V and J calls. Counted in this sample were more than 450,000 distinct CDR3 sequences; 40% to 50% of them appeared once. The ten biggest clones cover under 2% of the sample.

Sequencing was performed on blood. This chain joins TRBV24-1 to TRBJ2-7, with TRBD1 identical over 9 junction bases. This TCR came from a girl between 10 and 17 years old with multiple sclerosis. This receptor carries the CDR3 CATSEPAGTGLYNEQYF. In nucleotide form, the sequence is TGTGCCACCAGTGAGCCGGCCGGGACAGGGCTTTACAATGAGCAGTACTTC.